Listed below are T cell receptor beta chains from one sample, sequenced in a study of beta chain features in type 1 diabetes. Generated by immunoSEQ multiplex PCR, the TCRdb table keeps only in-frame clones and is missing some. The sample lists more than 350,000 clones, roughly 11% occurring once. Input material: naive CD4+ T cells from blood. The origin of the receptors is a woman aged 18 to 35 in good health. The CDR3 runs from the conserved cysteine through the conserved F or W. A D gene is named only where the DNA matches it firmly. Clone size is not always given. Where it is, it says once, few, many or a class for expanded clones.

clone_size	v_call	j_call	d_call	cdr3_nt	cdr3_aa
.	TRBV27	TRBJ1-2	TRBD1	TGTGCCAGCAGTTTACGGACAGGCAAGAACTATGGCTACACCTTC	CASSLRTGKNYGYTF
few	TRBV5-4	TRBJ2-3	.	TGTGCCAGCAGTAGCGTCGGTGAGACAGATACGCAGTATTTT	CASSSVGETDTQYF
few	TRBV4-1	TRBJ2-6	.	TGCGCCAGCAGCCAAGAAGGGTTACGCTCTGGGGCCAACGTCCTGACTTTC	CASSQEGLRSGANVLTF
few	TRBV7-2	TRBJ1-5	TRBD1	TGTGCCAGCAGCTTGGGGGGACAGAGCAATCAGCCCCAGCATTTT	CASSLGGQSNQPQHF
.	TRBV6-5	TRBJ2-5	.	TGTGCCAGCAGTTACGGAGTCCGGGAGACCCAGTACTTC	CASSYGVRETQYF
few	TRBV15	TRBJ2-3	TRBD1	TGTGCCACCAGCAGGGGACAGAACACAGATACGCAGTATTTT	CATSRGQNTDTQYF
few	TRBV14	TRBJ2-1	TRBD2	TGTGCCAGCAGCCAAGATGTAGTGGGACTAGCGGGAGGGCCCTACAATGAGCAGTTCTTC	CASSQDVVGLAGGPYNEQFF
.	TRBV9	TRBJ2-1	.	TGTGCCAGCAGCGTAGGATTGGGAAATGAGCAGTTCTTC	CASSVGLGNEQFF
.	TRBV7-6	TRBJ2-1	.	TGTGCCAGCAGCTTAATGCGGCCCAATGAGCAGTTCTTC	CASSLMRPNEQFF
.	TRBV9	TRBJ2-5	.	TGTGCCAGCAGCGTAGATCAAGGGGAGACCCAGTACTTC	CASSVDQGETQYF
.	TRBV15	TRBJ1-2	TRBD1	TGTGCCACCCAAAAATTAGAAACAGGGGAGATCGGCTACACCTTC	CATQKLETGEIGYTF
.	TRBV13	TRBJ2-5	.	TGTGCCAGCAGCTTGAGGAGGTTGAGAGAGACCCAGTACTTC	CASSLRRLRETQYF
.	TRBV29-1	TRBJ2-5	.	TGCAGCGTTGAAGGGGCCCAACAAGAGACCCAGTACTTC	CSVEGAQQETQYF
.	TRBV25-1	TRBJ1-6	.	TGTGCCAGCCGCAGAGGTTCACCCCTCCACTTT	CASRRGSPLHF
.	TRBV25-1	TRBJ2-3	TRBD2	TGTGCCAGCAGGGCTAGCGGGCGGAGCACAGATACGCAGTATTTT	CASRASGRSTDTQYF
few	TRBV18	TRBJ1-4	.	TGTGCCAGCTCACCATCCCAGGGCAGGGATGAAAAACTGTTTTTT	CASSPSQGRDEKLFF
few	TRBV4-2	TRBJ2-7	TRBD2	TGTGCCAGCAGCCAAGATGGACTAGCGGGATCCTACGAGCAGTACTTC	CASSQDGLAGSYEQYF
.	TRBV5-6	TRBJ1-5	.	TGTGCCAGCAGCTTGCGTGACAGTATCAATCAGCCCCAGCATTTT	CASSLRDSINQPQHF
.	TRBV7-9	TRBJ2-3	.	TGTGCCAGCAGCCCTGGGACAAGGACTAGCACAGATACGCAGTATTTT	CASSPGTRTSTDTQYF
.	TRBV5-1	TRBJ2-1	.	TGCGCCAGCAGCCCCACCCCACAGGATGGCAATGAGCAGTTCTTC	CASSPTPQDGNEQFF
many	TRBV30	TRBJ2-7	.	TGTGCCTGGAGCAGGTTTCACGAGCAGTACTTC	CAWSRFHEQYF
few	TRBV30	TRBJ2-7	.	TGTGCCTGGAGTATAGGCTCCTACGAGCAGTACTTC	CAWSIGSYEQYF
few	TRBV28	TRBJ2-4	.	TGTGCCAGCAGTACCCAAAACATTCAGTACTTC	CASSTQNIQYF
few	TRBV5-6	TRBJ1-5	.	TGTGCCAGCAGCTTGTTTTCTACGATAGTCTATAGCAATCAGCCCCAGCATTTT	CASSLFSTIVYSNQPQHF
.	TRBV9	TRBJ2-1	.	TGTGCCAGCAGCGTAGGCGGGGCCGCCTACAATGAGCAGTTCTTC	CASSVGGAAYNEQFF
.	TRBV30	TRBJ1-2	.	TGTGCCTACCGTTCAACCGGGACACGATGGGATGGCTACACCTTC	CAYRSTGTRWDGYTF
few	TRBV30	TRBJ2-7	.	TGTGCCTGGAGTCTCAGTGGCGGCGAGCAGTACTTC	CAWSLSGGEQYF
.	TRBV5-1	TRBJ2-3	.	TGCGCCAGCAGCTTTAGAGGGGGGATCTCAGATACGCAGTATTTT	CASSFRGGISDTQYF
many	TRBV7-2	TRBJ2-3	TRBD2	TGTGCCAGCAGCACCCGGACTAGCAAGACAGATACGCAGTATTTT	CASSTRTSKTDTQYF
few	TRBV7-9	TRBJ2-7	.	TGTGCCAGCAGCGAACACAGGGCCGGGTACGAGCAGTACTTC	CASSEHRAGYEQYF
.	TRBV4-3	TRBJ2-3	.	TGCGCCAGCAGCCAAGATATTACGAACACAGATACGCAGTATTTT	CASSQDITNTDTQYF
few	TRBV6-5	TRBJ2-1	TRBD2	TGTGCCAGCAGTTACCGCGGGAGTTGGTCCTACAATGAGCAGTTCTTC	CASSYRGSWSYNEQFF
.	TRBV7-3	TRBJ2-1	.	TGTGCCAGCAGCAAAATGGGGAGGGAGCAGTTCTTC	CASSKMGREQFF
.	TRBV5-1	TRBJ2-5	.	TGCGCCAGCAGCTTTGATCAAGAGACCCAGTACTTC	CASSFDQETQYF
few	TRBV9	TRBJ1-4	.	TGTGCCAGCAGCTCCGGAACAACTAATGAAAAACTGTTTTTT	CASSSGTTNEKLFF
few	TRBV7-8	TRBJ1-2	.	TGTGCCAGCAGCCTGAGACAGGCCCACCCCTATGGCTACACCTTC	CASSLRQAHPYGYTF
.	TRBV5-1	TRBJ1-2	.	TGCGCCAGCAGCTTAGGACGGAATGGCTACACCTTC	CASSLGRNGYTF
.	TRBV2	TRBJ2-5	.	TGTGCCAGCAGACAGAACCAAGAGACCCAGTACTTC	CASRQNQETQYF
.	TRBV5-4	TRBJ1-1	.	TGTGCCAGCAGCTTGAGAGGGAACACTGAAGCTTTCTTT	CASSLRGNTEAFF
few	TRBV4-3	TRBJ1-4	.	TGCGCCAGCAGCCATGATTATGCTGGGGAAAAACTGTTTTTT	CASSHDYAGEKLFF
few	TRBV12-5	TRBJ2-2	.	TGTGCTAGTGGCCCTTTCGGGGCAAACACCGGGGAGCTGTTTTTT	CASGPFGANTGELFF
few	TRBV7-9	TRBJ1-1	TRBD1	TGTGCCAGCAGCTTAGCTTCGATGAGGACAGGGCTCACTGAAGCTTTCTTT	CASSLASMRTGLTEAFF
.	TRBV7-2	TRBJ1-5	TRBD1	TGTGCCAGCAGCCTAGACCGGGACAGCCATCAGCCCCAGCATTTT	CASSLDRDSHQPQHF
.	TRBV4-2	TRBJ2-6	.	TGTGCCAGCAGCCAAGAGGGAAGGCTGGCTGGGGCCAACGTCCTGACTTTC	CASSQEGRLAGANVLTF
.	TRBV19	TRBJ2-3	TRBD1	TGTGCCAGTTGGGACAGGGGATATACAGATACGCAGTATTTT	CASWDRGYTDTQYF
few	TRBV5-6	TRBJ1-1	.	TGTGCCAGCAGCTTGGCGCCGTGGGTTCGGCTGAACACTGAAGCTTTCTTT	CASSLAPWVRLNTEAFF
.	TRBV7-9	TRBJ1-5	.	TGTGCCAGCAGCCCCGGGGGGGACCAGCCCCAGCATTTT	CASSPGGDQPQHF
.	TRBV15	TRBJ1-1	.	TGTGCCACGAACAAGGACGGGATCACTGAAGCTTTCTTT	CATNKDGITEAFF